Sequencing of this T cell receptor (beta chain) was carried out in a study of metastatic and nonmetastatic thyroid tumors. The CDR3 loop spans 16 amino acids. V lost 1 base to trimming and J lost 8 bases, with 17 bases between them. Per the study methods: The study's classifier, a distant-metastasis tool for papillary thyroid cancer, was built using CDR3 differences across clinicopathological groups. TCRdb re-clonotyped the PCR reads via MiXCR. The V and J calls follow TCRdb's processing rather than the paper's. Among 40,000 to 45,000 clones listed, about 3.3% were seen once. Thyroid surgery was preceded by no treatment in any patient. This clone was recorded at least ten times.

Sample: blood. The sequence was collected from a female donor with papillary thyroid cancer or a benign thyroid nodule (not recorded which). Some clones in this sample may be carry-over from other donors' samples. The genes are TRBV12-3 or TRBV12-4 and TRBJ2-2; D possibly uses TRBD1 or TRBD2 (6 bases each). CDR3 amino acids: CASSLGSGAGQGELFF. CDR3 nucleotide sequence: TGTGCCAGCAGTTTAGGCTCGGGGGCGGGTCAAGGGGAGCTGTTTTTT.